This T cell receptor (beta chain) emerged from a study of PD-1 blockade in classical Hodgkin lymphoma. Broader study findings: It was CD4+ TCR diversity, not CD8+, that rose significantly by C4D1. Healthy donors reportedly exceeded newly diagnosed patients in baseline TCR diversity. Patients who initiated nivolumab within 1 year of ASCT were excluded.

In regard to this clone: Its antigen is unidentified.

Each patient's relapse followed autologous stem cell transplantation, and brentuximab vedotin exposure varied. CDR1 is SGHAT, CDR2 FQNNGV, per germline. This CDR3 has 16 amino acids. V lost 4 bases to trimming and J lost 3 bases; unmatched junction nucleotides: 6. The protocol was immunoSEQ multiplex PCR, while the TCRdb copy is restricted to in-frame clones and leaves out a portion. The sample has 7,000 to 7,500 clones, approximately 80% seen once. J is TRBJ2-2 and V is TRBV11-2, with 9 bases lining up with TRBD1. The sequencing used peripheral blood mononuclear cells (PBMCs), collected before the second cycle of nivolumab. The receptor's source is a human donor with classical Hodgkin lymphoma. CDR3 protein: CASSSLGTGYTGELFF. CDR3 nucleotide sequence: TGTGCCAGCAGCTCACTGGGGACAGGGTACACCGGGGAGCTGTTTTTT.